This T cell receptor beta chain was recovered during a study of blood T cell repertoires in COVID-19. Study as a whole: The analysed material was cDNA or gDNA that came from T cells, B-cell-depleted T cells, or PBMCs.

CDR1 is SGHTA and CDR2 is FQGNSA in the germline V gene. The CDR3 runs to 18 residues. J was trimmed by 2 bases and V by 5 bases; bases with no gene match: 10. Clones were sequenced by immunoSEQ multiplex PCR, and TCRdb holds only the in-frame ones, with some missing. The sample contains 95,000 to 150,000 clones, around nine tenths of which appear only once. The chain links TRBV7-2 to TRBJ2-7; 15 positions match TRBD2. Specimen: peripheral blood. The receptor comes from a woman of 80 years or more with acute or convalescent COVID-19. The CDR3 loop reads CASSMGLAGGRTAYEQYF. CDR3 DNA sequence: TGTGCCAGCAGCATGGGACTAGCGGGGGGCCGGACAGCCTACGAGCAGTACTTC.